This entry lists 3 T cell receptor beta chains sequenced from one sample in a study of graft-versus-host responses after intestinal transplantation (dated by TCRdb to the early 2020s). Libraries were made using the immunoSEQ multiplex PCR assay. The immuneACCESS repertoire file appears here via TCRdb, limited to in-frame rearrangements. These files lack a portion of the clones; in checked studies, under half of the deficit traces to unresolved V genes, and the cause of the others is not known. The sample table lists just over 15,000 clones, around 69% of them with a count of one. The top ten clonotypes cover around 3% of the sample. Dithiothreitol, EDTA incubations and collagenase D digestion were used to isolate intraepithelial and lamina propria lymphocytes from graft specimens. Sequencing was performed on ileum tissue, taken 14 days after transplant. These receptors were collected from a human patient who received an intestinal transplant, so some T cells may come from the graft donor.

This clone has more than one count but fewer than ten. The chain uses TRBV6-1 and TRBJ2-7, with D tentatively TRBD1 (6 bases). V gave up 6 bases and J gave up 5 bases, with 11 bases separating them. This CDR3 spans 12 amino acids. Germline loops: CDR1 MNHNS, CDR2 SASEGT. As DNA, the CDR3 is TGTGCCAGCAGCAGGTCAGGGGACGAGCAGTACTTC. Translated, it gives CASSRSGDEQYF.

The chain couples TRBV4-1 to TRBJ2-5; D gene unclear. Germline assignment: CDR1 MGHRA and CDR2 YSYEKL. Deletions cut 1 base from V and 5 bases from J, with 11 bases between. This CDR3 spans 14 amino acids. The CDR3 DNA follows: TGCGCCAGCAGCCAAGGAAGCGACCCTGAGACCCAGTACTTC. This translates into CASSQGSDPETQYF.

V and J are TRBV30 and TRBJ2-1; TRBD1 matches at 7 bases. The CDR3 has 13 residues. With V trimmed by 3 bases and J by 4 bases, 3 bases remained unmatched. From germline, CDR1 is GTSNPN and CDR2 SVGIG (reference sequence). CDR3 residues: CAWRLTGYNEQFF. DNA for the CDR3: TGTGCCTGGAGGTTGACAGGGTACAATGAGCAGTTCTTC.